This TCR beta chain was identified in a study of type 1 and type 2 diabetes patients. In the study overall: From PBMCs, CD4+ and CD8+ T cells were isolated by magnetic microbeads. The whole study generated approximately 20 million paired-end reads.

A word on this clonotype: No antigen is known for it.

Unmatched junction bases numbered 7, after V lost 4 bases and J lost 7 bases. Germline-derived CDR1 and CDR2 are SEHNR and FQNEAQ (reference sequence). The CDR3 has 13 amino acids. Notes on the study in general: Type 2 diabetes and control samples shared highly correlated V and J usage, averaging approximately 0.97.

Donors had no other autoimmune disease or infection in four weeks. The PCR template was genomic DNA. Multiplex PCR with 30 forward and 13 reverse primers amplified the TCR beta CDR3. MiXCR was run by TCRdb on the multiplex PCR reads, yielding one entry per CDR3 protein. The table includes approximately 260,000 distinct CDR3 sequences, more than 45% detected once. The V and J genes are TRBV7-9 and TRBJ2-7, with 7 bases fitting TRBD1. The TCR was taken from a man aged 18-30 years with type 2 diabetes. The sequencing sample was made of peripheral blood mononuclear cells (PBMCs). The CDR3 DNA reads as TGTGCCAGCAGCTCTGGACAGGTGGGAGAGCAGTACTTC. Its translation is CASSSGQVGEQYF.